This T cell receptor beta chain was profiled in a study of blood T cell repertoires in COVID-19. Looking at the study overall: Specimens from acute and convalescent COVID-19 originated in the United States, Italy and Spain. From T cells, B-cell-depleted T cells, or PBMCs came the material, which was cDNA or gDNA.

The data were produced by immunoSEQ multiplex PCR, yet TCRdb's version contains in-frame clones alone and is incomplete. The table has 70,000 to 90,000 clones, about 82% seen once; the top ten hold 15% to 20%. In germline, CDR1 is SGHNT, CDR2 YYREEE (reference sequence). Trimming pared 1 base from V and 1 base from J, leaving 11 bases between. The length of the CDR3 is 15 residues. Input material: peripheral blood. V and J are TRBV5-4 and TRBJ2-5; maybe TRBD2 (7 bases). The receptor was derived from a woman aged 60-75 years with acute or convalescent COVID-19. The CDR3 bases are TGTGCCAGCAGCTTGTTCGGGGGGCTCCAAGAGACCCAGTACTTC. This codes for CASSLFGGLQETQYF.